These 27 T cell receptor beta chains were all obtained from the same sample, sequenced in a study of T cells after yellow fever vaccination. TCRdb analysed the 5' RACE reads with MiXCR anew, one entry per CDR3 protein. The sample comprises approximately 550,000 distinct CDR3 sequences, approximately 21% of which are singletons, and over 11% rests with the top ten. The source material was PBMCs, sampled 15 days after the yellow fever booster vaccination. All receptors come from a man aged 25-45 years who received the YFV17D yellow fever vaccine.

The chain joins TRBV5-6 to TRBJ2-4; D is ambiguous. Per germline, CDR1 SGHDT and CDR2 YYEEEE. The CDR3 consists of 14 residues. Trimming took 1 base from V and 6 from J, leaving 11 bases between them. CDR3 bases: TGTGCCAGCAGCTTGTCCCGCCTAGTAAACATTCAGTACTTC. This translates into CASSLSRLVNIQYF.

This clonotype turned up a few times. DNA for the CDR3: TGTGCCAGCAGTGAACTAGCGGTCCAAGAGACCCAGTACTTC. Translating it yields CASSELAVQETQYF. The J gene is TRBJ2-5, the V gene TRBV6-1; 7 nucleotides align to TRBD2. Unmatched junction bases numbered 1, after V lost 2 bases and J lost 1 base. CDR1 is MNHNS, CDR2 SASEGT, per germline. There are 14 residues in the CDR3.

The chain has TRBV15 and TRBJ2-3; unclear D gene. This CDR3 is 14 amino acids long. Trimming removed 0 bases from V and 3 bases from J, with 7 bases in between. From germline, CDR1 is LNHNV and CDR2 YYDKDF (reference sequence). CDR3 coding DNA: TGTGCCACCAGCAGAGACCAGCATACAGATACGCAGTATTTT. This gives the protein CATSRDQHTDTQYF.

CDR3 DNA sequence: TGTGCCAGCAGCCAAGTAGCGAATGAGCAGTTCTTC. It is translated as CASSQVANEQFF. This chain links TRBV3-1 with TRBJ2-1, with D perhaps matching TRBD2 (5 bases). Germline V gene data show CDR1 as LGHDT and CDR2 as YNNKEL (reference sequence). V was clipped by 1 base and J by 7 bases, with 5 bases between them. The CDR3 extends over 12 amino acids.

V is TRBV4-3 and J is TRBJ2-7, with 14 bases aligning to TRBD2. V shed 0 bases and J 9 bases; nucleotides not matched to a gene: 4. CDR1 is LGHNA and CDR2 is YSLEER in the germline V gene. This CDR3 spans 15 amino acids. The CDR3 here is CASSQEGLAGARQYF. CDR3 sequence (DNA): TGCGCCAGCAGCCAAGAGGGACTAGCGGGAGCCCGGCAGTACTTC.

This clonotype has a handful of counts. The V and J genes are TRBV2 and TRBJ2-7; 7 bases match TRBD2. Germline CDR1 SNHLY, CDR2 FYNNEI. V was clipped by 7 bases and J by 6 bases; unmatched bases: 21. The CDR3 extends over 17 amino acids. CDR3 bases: TGTGCCAGCAAGGGCCCCACCACATGGACTAGTCAAGTCGAGCAGTACTTC. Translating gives CASKGPTTWTSQVEQYF.

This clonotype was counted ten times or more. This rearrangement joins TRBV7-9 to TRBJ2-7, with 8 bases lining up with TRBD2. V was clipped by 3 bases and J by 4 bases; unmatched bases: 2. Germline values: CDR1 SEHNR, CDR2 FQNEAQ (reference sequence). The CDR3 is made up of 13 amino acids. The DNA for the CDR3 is TGTGCCAGCAGCTTCGGGGGGGGTTACGAGCAGTACTTC. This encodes CASSFGGGYEQYF.

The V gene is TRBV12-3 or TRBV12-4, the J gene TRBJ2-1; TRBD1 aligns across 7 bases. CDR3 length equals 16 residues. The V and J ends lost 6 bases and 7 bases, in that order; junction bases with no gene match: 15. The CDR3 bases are TGTGCCAGCAGGAATGACAGGGCCCAGCGTTGGAATGAGCAGTTCTTC. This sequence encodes CASRNDRAQRWNEQFF.

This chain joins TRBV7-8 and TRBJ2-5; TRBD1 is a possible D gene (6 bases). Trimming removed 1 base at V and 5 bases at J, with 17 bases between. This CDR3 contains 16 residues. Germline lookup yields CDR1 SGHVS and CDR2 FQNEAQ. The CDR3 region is CASSLVPPPGDETQYF. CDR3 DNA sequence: TGTGCCAGCAGCTTAGTTCCCCCGCCAGGGGACGAGACCCAGTACTTC.

DNA of the CDR3: TGTGCCAGCAGCCTCTCGGGAGAAATGGGCTACGAGCAGTACTTC. It encodes CASSLSGEMGYEQYF. The rearrangement uses TRBV7-3 and TRBJ2-7; TRBD2 is a possible D gene (6 bases). Germline V lookup: CDR1 SGHTA, CDR2 FQGTGA. This CDR3 has 15 amino acids. With 5 bases removed from V and 3 bases from J, the gap between germline ends came to 17 bases.

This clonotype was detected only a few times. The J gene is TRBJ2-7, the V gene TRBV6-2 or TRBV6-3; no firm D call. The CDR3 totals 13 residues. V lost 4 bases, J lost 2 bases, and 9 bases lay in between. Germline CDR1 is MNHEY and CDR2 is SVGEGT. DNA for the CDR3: TGTGCCAGCAGTTCAGCCGTTGCCTACGAGCAGTACTTC. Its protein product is CASSSAVAYEQYF.

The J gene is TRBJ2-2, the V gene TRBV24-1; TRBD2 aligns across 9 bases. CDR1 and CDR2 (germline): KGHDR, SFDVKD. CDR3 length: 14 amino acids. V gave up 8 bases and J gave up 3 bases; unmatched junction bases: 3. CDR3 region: CATMSGRYTGELFF. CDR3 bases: TGTGCCACCATGAGCGGGAGGTACACCGGGGAGCTGTTTTTT.

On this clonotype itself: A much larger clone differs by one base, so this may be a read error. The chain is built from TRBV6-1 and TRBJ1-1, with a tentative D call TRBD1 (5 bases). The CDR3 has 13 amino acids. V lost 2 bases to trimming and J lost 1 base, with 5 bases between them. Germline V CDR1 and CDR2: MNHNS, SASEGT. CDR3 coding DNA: TGTGCCAGCAGTGAACAGGGGAACACTGAAGCTTTCTTT. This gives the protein CASSEQGNTEAFF.

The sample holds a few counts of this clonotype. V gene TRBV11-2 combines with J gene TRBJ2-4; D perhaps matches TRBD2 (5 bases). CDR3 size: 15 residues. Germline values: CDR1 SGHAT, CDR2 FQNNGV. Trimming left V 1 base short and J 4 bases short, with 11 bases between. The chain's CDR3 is CASSLARGLKNIQYF. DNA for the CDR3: TGTGCCAGCAGCTTAGCTCGCGGGCTTAAAAACATTCAGTACTTC. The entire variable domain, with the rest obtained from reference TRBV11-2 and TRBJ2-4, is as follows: EAGVAQSPRYKIIEKRQSVAFWCNPISGHATLYWYQQILGQGPKLLIQFQNNGVVDDSQLPKDRFSAERLKGVDSTLKIQPAKLEDSAVYLCASSLARGLKNIQYFGAGTRLSVL.

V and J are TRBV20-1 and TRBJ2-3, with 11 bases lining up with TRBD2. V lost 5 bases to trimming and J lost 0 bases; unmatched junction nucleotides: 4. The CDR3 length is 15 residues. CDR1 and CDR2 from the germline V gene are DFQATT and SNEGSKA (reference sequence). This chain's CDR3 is CSAWGTSGSTDTQYF. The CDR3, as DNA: TGCAGTGCTTGGGGGACTAGCGGAAGCACAGATACGCAGTATTTT.

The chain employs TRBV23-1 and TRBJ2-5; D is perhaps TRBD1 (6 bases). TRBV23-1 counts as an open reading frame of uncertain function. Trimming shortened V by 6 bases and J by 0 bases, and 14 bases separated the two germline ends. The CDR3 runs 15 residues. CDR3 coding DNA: TGCGCCAGCAGACCCACCGGGACAAACCAAGAGACCCAGTACTTC. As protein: CASRPTGTNQETQYF.

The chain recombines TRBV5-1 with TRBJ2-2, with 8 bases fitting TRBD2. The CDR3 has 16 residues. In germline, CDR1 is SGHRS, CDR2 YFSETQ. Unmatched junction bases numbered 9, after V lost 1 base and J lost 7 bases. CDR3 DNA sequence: TGCGCCAGCAGCTTGACTAGCGGAAGGAGTATCGGGGAGCTGTTTTTT. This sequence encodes CASSLTSGRSIGELFF.

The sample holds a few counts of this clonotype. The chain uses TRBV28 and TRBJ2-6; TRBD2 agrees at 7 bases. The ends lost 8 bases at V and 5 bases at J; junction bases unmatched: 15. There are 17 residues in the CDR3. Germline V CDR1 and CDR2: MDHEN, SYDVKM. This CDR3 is CASSDAGVQFRANVLTF. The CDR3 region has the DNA TGTGCCAGCTCAGATGCGGGAGTACAGTTTAGGGCCAACGTCCTGACTTTC.

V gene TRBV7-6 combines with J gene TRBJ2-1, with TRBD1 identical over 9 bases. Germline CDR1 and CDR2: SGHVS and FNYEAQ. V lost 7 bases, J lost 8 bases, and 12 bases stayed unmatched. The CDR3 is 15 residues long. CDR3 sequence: CASIYTGGRYYEQFF. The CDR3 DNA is TGTGCCAGCATCTACACAGGGGGCCGGTACTATGAGCAGTTCTTC.

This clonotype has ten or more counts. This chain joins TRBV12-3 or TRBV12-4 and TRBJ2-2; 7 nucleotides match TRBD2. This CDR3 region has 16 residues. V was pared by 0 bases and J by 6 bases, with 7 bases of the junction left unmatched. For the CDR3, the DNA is TGTGCCAGCAGTTTAGCGTTCGCGGGAGCTTCCGGGGAGCTGTTTTTT. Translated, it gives CASSLAFAGASGELFF.

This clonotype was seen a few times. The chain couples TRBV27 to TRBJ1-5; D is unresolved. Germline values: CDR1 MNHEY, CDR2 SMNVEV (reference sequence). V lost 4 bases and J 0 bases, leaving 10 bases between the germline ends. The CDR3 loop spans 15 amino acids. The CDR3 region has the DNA TGTGCCAGCAGTTCCGCCCGGGGTAGCAATCAGCCCCAGCATTTT. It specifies CASSSARGSNQPQHF.

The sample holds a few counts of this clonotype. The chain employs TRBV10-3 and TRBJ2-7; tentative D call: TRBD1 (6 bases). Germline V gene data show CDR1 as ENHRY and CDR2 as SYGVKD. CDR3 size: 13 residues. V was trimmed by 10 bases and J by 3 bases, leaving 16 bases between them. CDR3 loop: CATRDMEVYEQYF. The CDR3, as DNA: TGTGCCACAAGGGACATGGAGGTCTACGAGCAGTACTTC.

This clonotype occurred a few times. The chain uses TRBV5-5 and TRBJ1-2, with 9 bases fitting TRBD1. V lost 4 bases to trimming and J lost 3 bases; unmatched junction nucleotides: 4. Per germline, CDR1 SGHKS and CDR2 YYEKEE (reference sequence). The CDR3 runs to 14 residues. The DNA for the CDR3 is TGTGCCAGCAGCCATACAGGGGGCGACTATGGCTACACCTTC. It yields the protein CASSHTGGDYGYTF.

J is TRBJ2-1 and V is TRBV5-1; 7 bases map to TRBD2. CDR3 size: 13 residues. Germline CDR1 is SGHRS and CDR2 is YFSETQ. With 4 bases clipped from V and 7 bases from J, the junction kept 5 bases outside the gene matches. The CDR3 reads CASSPSGKNEQFF. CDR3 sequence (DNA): TGCGCCAGCAGCCCAAGCGGGAAGAATGAGCAGTTCTTC.

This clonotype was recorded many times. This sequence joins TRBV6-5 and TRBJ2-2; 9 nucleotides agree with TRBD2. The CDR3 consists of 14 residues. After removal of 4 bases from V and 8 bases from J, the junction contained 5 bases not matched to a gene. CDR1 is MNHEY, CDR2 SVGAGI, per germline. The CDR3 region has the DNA TGTGCCAGCAGTTTGTTAGCGGGAGTGGGGGAGCTGTTTTTT. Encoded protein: CASSLLAGVGELFF.

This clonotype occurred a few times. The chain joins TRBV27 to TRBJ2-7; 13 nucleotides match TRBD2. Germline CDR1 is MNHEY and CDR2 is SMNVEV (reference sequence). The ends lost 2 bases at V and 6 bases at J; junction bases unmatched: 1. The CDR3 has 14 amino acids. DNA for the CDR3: TGTGCCAGCAGTTTAAGGACTAGCGGGAGCGAGCAGTACTTC. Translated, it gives CASSLRTSGSEQYF.

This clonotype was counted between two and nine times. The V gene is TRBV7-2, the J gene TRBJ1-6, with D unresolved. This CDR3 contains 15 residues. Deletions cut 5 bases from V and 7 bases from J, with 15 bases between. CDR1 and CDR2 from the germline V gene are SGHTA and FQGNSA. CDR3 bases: TGTGCCAGCAGCCCGAGGGAGGGCTTGAATTCACCCCTCCACTTT. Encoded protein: CASSPREGLNSPLHF.